This TCR beta chain was documented in a study of control samples from healthy donors and cancer patients. Germline assignment: CDR1 WSHSY and CDR2 SAAADI. Trimming shortened V by 2 bases and J by 4 bases, and 5 bases separated the two germline ends. The CDR3 is made up of 12 amino acids. The method was immunoSEQ multiplex PCR; TCRdb's version includes in-frame clones alone and lacks a portion of them. This table holds 95,000 to 110,000 clones, around 89% found once. Sequencing used PBMCs. The sequence came from a man between 60 and 75 years old with lung cancer. The chain carries TRBV10-2 and TRBJ2-5; D is uncertain. The CDR3 sequence is CASSEIGETQYF. CDR3 coding DNA: TGCGCCAGCAGTGAGATAGGAGAGACCCAGTACTTC.